These T cell receptor beta chains were read from a single sample in a study of blood T cell repertoires in COVID-19. Assay: immunoSEQ multiplex PCR; the TCRdb copy retains only in-frame clones and omits some. This table has around 40,000 clones, roughly nine tenths appearing once. Material for sequencing was peripheral blood. The receptors here all came from a woman between 25 and 40 years old in a cohort sampled during active COVID-19. Both conserved end residues are part of each CDR3. The D gene is left open where the match is weak. The listing skips clone size in some rows; elsewhere it reads once, few, many or a size class.

TRBJ1-2 | - | - | TRBV19 | CASTQGIGYGYTF | TGTGCCAGTACCCAGGGTATCGGCTATGGCTACACCTTC
TRBJ1-1 | - | - | TRBV5-6 | CASSLTGNTEAFF | TGTGCCAGCAGCTTGACCGGGAACACTGAAGCTTTCTTT
TRBJ1-4 | - | - | TRBV5-4 | CASSLAEAGANEKLFF | TGTGCCAGCAGCTTGGCCGAGGCGGGAGCTAATGAAAAACTGTTTTTT
TRBJ2-5 | - | - | TRBV5-1 | CASGQYGLQETQYF | TGCGCCAGCGGCCAGTATGGTTTACAAGAGACCCAGTACTTC
TRBJ1-5 | - | TRBD1 | TRBV12-3/TRBV12-4 | CASSRDRDQPQHF | TGTGCCAGCAGCCGGGACAGGGATCAGCCCCAGCATTTT
TRBJ1-2 | - | TRBD1 | TRBV6-5 | CASSYSWTGARSGYTF | TGTGCCAGCAGTTACTCTTGGACAGGGGCAAGGAGTGGCTACACCTTC
TRBJ1-4 | - | - | TRBV19 | CASRPGGTGNEKLFF | TGTGCCAGTAGGCCAGGCGGGACTGGTAATGAAAAACTGTTTTTT
TRBJ2-3 | - | TRBD2 | TRBV15 | CATSRLAGEDTQYF | TGTGCCACCAGCAGACTAGCGGGAGAAGATACGCAGTATTTT
TRBJ2-7 | - | TRBD1 | TRBV27 | CASSLGTGISNYEQYF | TGTGCCAGCAGTTTAGGGACAGGGATCAGTAACTACGAGCAGTACTTC
TRBJ2-7 | - | - | TRBV6-1 | CASSEYHEQYF | TGTGCCAGCAGTGAATATCACGAGCAGTACTTC
TRBJ1-3 | - | TRBD1 | TRBV9 | CASSRPTGDGNTIYF | TGTGCCAGCAGCCGCCCGACAGGGGACGGAAACACCATATATTTT
TRBJ2-1 | - | - | TRBV18 | CASSPANEQFF | TGTGCCAGCTCACCTGCGAATGAGCAGTTCTTC
TRBJ2-1 | - | TRBD1 | TRBV2 | CASRAGTGSYNEQFF | TGTGCCAGCAGGGCCGGGACAGGATCCTACAATGAGCAGTTCTTC
TRBJ2-5 | - | TRBD2 | TRBV7-8 | CASSLARASGGQETQYF | TGTGCCAGCAGCTTAGCGAGGGCTAGCGGGGGGCAAGAGACCCAGTACTTC
TRBJ2-7 | - | - | TRBV2 | CASSDRRVGLDEQYF | TGTGCCAGCAGTGATAGAAGGGTGGGGCTAGACGAGCAGTACTTC
TRBJ2-7 | few | TRBD1 | TRBV24-1 | CATSPGQGSYEQYF | TGTGCCACCAGCCCCGGACAGGGTTCGTACGAGCAGTACTTC
TRBJ1-6 | - | TRBD1 | TRBV28 | CASSLGGTAISYNSPLHF | TGTGCCAGCAGTTTAGGGGGGACAGCAATCTCCTATAATTCACCCCTCCACTTT
TRBJ1-2 | - | - | TRBV7-2 | CASSPKTVAILGYTF | TGTGCCAGCAGCCCTAAGACAGTGGCCATATTAGGCTACACCTTC
TRBJ2-3 | few | - | TRBV11-3 | CASSGGNTQYF | TGTGCCAGCAGCGGCGGGAATACGCAGTATTTT
TRBJ2-7 | - | TRBD2 | TRBV10-3 | CAISEITGAGEQYF | TGTGCCATCAGTGAGATAACAGGAGCGGGGGAGCAGTACTTC
TRBJ2-1 | - | - | TRBV6-5 | CASSPSGGSYNEQFF | TGTGCCAGCAGTCCCTCCGGCGGCTCCTACAATGAGCAGTTCTTC
TRBJ2-4 | once | TRBD2 | TRBV5-4 | CASSGGGGNIQYF | TGTGCCAGCAGCGGTGGGGGGGGAAACATTCAGTACTTC